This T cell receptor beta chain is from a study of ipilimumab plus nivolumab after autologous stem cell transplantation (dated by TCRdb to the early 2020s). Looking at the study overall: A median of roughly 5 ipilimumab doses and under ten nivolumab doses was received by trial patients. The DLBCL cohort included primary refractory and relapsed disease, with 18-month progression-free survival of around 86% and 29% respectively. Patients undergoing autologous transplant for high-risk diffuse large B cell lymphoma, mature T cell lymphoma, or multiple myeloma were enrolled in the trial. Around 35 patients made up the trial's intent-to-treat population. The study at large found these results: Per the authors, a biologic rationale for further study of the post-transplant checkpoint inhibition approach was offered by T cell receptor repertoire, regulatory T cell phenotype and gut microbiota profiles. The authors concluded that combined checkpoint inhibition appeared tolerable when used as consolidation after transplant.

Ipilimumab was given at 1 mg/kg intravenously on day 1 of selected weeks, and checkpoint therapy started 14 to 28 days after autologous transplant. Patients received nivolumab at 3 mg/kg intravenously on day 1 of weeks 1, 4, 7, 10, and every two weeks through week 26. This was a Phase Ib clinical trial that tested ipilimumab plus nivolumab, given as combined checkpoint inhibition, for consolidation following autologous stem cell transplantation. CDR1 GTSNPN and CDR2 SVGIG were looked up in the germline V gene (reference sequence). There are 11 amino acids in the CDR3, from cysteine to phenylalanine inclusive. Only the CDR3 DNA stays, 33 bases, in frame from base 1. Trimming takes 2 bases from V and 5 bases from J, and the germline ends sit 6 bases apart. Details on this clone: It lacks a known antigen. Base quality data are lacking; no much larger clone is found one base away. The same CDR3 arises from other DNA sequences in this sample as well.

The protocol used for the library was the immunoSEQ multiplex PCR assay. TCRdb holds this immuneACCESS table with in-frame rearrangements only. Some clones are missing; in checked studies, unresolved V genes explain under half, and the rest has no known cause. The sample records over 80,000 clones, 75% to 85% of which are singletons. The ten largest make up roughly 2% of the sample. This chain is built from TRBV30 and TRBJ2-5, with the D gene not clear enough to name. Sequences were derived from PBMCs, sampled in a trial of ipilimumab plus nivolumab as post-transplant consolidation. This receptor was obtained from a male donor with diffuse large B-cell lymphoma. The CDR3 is CAWSRPETQYF. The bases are TGTGCCTGGAGTCGCCCGGAGACCCAGTACTTC. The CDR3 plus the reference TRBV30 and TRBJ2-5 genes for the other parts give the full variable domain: SQTIHQWPATLVQPVGSPLSLECTVEGTSNPNLYWYRQAAGRGLQLLFYSVGIGQISSEVPQNLSASRPQDRQFILSSKKLLLSDSGFYLCAWSRPETQYFGPGTRLLVL.